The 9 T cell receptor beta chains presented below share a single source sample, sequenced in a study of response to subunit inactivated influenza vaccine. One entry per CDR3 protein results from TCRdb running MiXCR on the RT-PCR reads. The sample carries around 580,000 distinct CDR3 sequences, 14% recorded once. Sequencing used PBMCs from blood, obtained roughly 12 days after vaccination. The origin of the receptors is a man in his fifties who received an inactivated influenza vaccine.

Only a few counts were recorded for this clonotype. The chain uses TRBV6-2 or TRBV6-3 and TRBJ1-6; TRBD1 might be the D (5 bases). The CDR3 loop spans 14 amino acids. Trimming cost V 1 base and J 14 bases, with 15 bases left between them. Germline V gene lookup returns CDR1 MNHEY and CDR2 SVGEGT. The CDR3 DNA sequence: TGTGCCAGCAGTTACTTGGGCCAGGGTATATCCCTCCACTTT. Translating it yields CASSYLGQGISLHF.

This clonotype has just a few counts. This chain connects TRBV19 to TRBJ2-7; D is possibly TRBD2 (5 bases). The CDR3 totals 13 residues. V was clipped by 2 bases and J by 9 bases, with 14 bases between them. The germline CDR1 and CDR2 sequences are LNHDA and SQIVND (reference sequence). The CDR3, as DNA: TGTGCCAGTAGTATAAAGGGAGATCGTCCGCAGTACTTC. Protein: CASSIKGDRPQYF.

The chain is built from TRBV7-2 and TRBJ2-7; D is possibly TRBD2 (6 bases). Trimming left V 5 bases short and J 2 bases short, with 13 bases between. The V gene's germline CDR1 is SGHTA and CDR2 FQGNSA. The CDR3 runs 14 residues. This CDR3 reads CASSPWGLAYEQYF. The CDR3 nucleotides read TGTGCCAGCAGCCCTTGGGGACTTGCCTACGAGCAGTACTTC.

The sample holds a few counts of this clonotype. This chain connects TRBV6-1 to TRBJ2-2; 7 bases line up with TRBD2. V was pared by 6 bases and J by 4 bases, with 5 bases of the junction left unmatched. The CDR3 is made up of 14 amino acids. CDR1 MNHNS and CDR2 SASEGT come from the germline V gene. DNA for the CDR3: TGTGCCAGCAGCATCTCGGGGGGCACCGGGGAGCTGTTTTTT. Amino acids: CASSISGGTGELFF.

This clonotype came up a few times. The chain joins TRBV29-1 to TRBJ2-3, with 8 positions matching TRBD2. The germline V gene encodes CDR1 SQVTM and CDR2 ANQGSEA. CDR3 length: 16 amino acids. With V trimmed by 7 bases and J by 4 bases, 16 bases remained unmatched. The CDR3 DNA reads TGCAGCGCAAAAGGACTAGCCGGTTTATTGCCAGATACGCAGTATTTT. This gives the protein CSAKGLAGLLPDTQYF.

The CDR3 DNA sequence: TGCAGTGCTAGAGATACAGGTGCAGGAAACACCATATATTTT. It translates to CSARDTGAGNTIYF. The chain joins TRBV20-1 to TRBJ1-3, with TRBD1 as a possible D gene (5 bases). CDR3 length: 14 amino acids. Trimming took 0 bases from V and 4 from J, leaving 10 bases between them. Per the germline V gene, CDR1 is DFQATT and CDR2 is SNEGSKA (reference sequence).

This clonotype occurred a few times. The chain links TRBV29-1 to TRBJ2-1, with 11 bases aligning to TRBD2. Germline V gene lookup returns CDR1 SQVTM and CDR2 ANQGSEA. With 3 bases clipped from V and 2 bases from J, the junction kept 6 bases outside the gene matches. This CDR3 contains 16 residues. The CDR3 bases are TGCAGCGTTGAGCCCCTAGCGGGGGGAACCTACAATGAGCAGTTCTTC. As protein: CSVEPLAGGTYNEQFF.

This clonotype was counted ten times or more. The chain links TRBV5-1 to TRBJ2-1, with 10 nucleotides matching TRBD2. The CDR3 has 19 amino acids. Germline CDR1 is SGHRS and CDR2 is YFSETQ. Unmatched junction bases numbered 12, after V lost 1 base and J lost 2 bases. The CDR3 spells CASSLKSPSGSLTYNEQFF. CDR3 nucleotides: TGCGCCAGCAGCTTGAAATCACCTAGCGGGAGTCTCACCTACAATGAGCAGTTCTTC.

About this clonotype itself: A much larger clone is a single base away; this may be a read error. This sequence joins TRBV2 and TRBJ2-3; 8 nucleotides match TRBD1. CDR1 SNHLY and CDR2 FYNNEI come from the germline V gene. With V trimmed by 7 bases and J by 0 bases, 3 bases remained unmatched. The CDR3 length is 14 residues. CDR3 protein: CASTRDRSTDTQYF. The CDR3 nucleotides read TGTGCCAGCACCCGGGACAGGAGCACAGATACGCAGTATTTT.